A selection of T cell receptor beta chains follows, all from one sample in a study of blood T cell repertoires in COVID-19. Some clones are missing from TCRdb's copy, which holds only in-frame ones; the method was immunoSEQ multiplex PCR. This repertoire shows approximately 63,000 clones, 76% found once; its top ten account for around 50%. The sequenced material came from peripheral blood. Source of these receptors: a woman at least 80 years old with acute or convalescent COVID-19. The CDR3 runs from the conserved cysteine through the conserved F or W. D genes are given only for firm matches. Not every row has a clone size; where given, it reads once, few, many or a size class.

v_call: TRBV28; clone_size: -; d_call: TRBD1; j_call: TRBJ2-5; cdr3_length: 15; cdr3_aa: CASSLAGGLIETQYF; cdr3_nt: TGTGCCAGCAGTTTGGCAGGGGGCTTGATAGAGACCCAGTACTTC
v_call: TRBV6-5; clone_size: -; d_call: -; j_call: TRBJ2-1; cdr3_length: 12; cdr3_aa: CASSPHRGNQFF; cdr3_nt: TGTGCCAGCAGTCCCCATCGGGGGAACCAGTTCTTC
v_call: TRBV5-1; clone_size: -; d_call: -; j_call: TRBJ1-3; cdr3_length: 15; cdr3_aa: CASSLRGIFGNTIYF; cdr3_nt: TGCGCCAGCAGCTTGAGAGGGATTTTTGGAAACACCATATATTTT
v_call: TRBV19; clone_size: -; d_call: -; j_call: TRBJ1-1; cdr3_length: 12; cdr3_aa: CASSTDFLWAFF; cdr3_nt: TGTGCCAGTAGTACGGACTTTTTGTGGGCTTTCTTT
v_call: TRBV5-4; clone_size: -; d_call: -; j_call: TRBJ2-7; cdr3_length: 14; cdr3_aa: CASSPRGRGYEQYF; cdr3_nt: TGTGCCAGCAGCCCCCGGGGCAGGGGATACGAGCAGTACTTC
v_call: TRBV10-3; clone_size: -; d_call: -; j_call: TRBJ2-3; cdr3_length: 14; cdr3_aa: CAISLGGGTDTQYF; cdr3_nt: TGTGCCATCAGTCTGGGCGGGGGCACAGATACGCAGTATTTT
v_call: TRBV7-2; clone_size: -; d_call: -; j_call: TRBJ2-6; cdr3_length: 17; cdr3_aa: CASRLGGAATGANVLTF; cdr3_nt: TGTGCCAGCCGTCTTGGGGGGGCGGCAACTGGGGCCAACGTCCTGACTTTC
v_call: TRBV5-4; clone_size: -; d_call: TRBD1; j_call: TRBJ1-1; cdr3_length: 14; cdr3_aa: CASSPGGRYTEAFF; cdr3_nt: TGTGCCAGCAGCCCAGGGGGTCGGTACACTGAAGCTTTCTTT
v_call: TRBV5-8; clone_size: once; d_call: TRBD2; j_call: TRBJ2-2; cdr3_length: 16; cdr3_aa: CASSLKGAGGSGELFF; cdr3_nt: TGTGCCAGCAGCTTAAAAGGCGCGGGAGGATCCGGGGAGCTGTTTTTT
v_call: TRBV15; clone_size: -; d_call: -; j_call: TRBJ2-7; cdr3_length: 15; cdr3_aa: CATSRDPGGANEQYF; cdr3_nt: TGTGCCACCAGCAGAGATCCGGGGGGCGCGAACGAGCAGTACTTC
v_call: TRBV2; clone_size: -; d_call: -; j_call: TRBJ1-1; cdr3_length: 14; cdr3_aa: CASSLWTRDTEAFF; cdr3_nt: TGTGCCAGCAGCCTGTGGACAAGGGACACTGAAGCTTTCTTT
v_call: TRBV19; clone_size: -; d_call: TRBD2; j_call: TRBJ2-2; cdr3_length: 14; cdr3_aa: CASRLAGGTGELFF; cdr3_nt: TGTGCCAGTAGGCTAGCGGGAGGGACCGGGGAGCTGTTTTTT
v_call: TRBV19; clone_size: -; d_call: TRBD2; j_call: TRBJ2-1; cdr3_length: 15; cdr3_aa: CASSLRGAAYNEQFF; cdr3_nt: TGTGCCAGTAGTCTGCGGGGGGCGGCCTACAATGAGCAGTTCTTC
v_call: TRBV28; clone_size: -; d_call: -; j_call: TRBJ1-4; cdr3_length: 12; cdr3_aa: CASTQGNEKLFF; cdr3_nt: TGTGCCAGCACGCAGGGGAACGAAAAACTGTTTTTT
v_call: TRBV11-3; clone_size: -; d_call: TRBD1; j_call: TRBJ2-1; cdr3_length: 13; cdr3_aa: CASSSDRDHEQFF; cdr3_nt: TGTGCCAGCAGCTCCGACAGGGACCATGAGCAGTTCTTC
v_call: TRBV18; clone_size: -; d_call: -; j_call: TRBJ2-1; cdr3_length: 17; cdr3_aa: CASSRNQGPLSYNEQFF; cdr3_nt: TGTGCCAGCTCACGGAACCAGGGTCCTCTCTCCTACAATGAGCAGTTCTTC
v_call: TRBV7-8; clone_size: -; d_call: -; j_call: TRBJ1-3; cdr3_length: 14; cdr3_aa: CASSRGGRGNTIYF; cdr3_nt: TGTGCCAGCAGCCGAGGAGGGCGTGGAAACACCATATATTTT
v_call: TRBV7-2; clone_size: few; d_call: -; j_call: TRBJ2-1; cdr3_length: 14; cdr3_aa: CASSLGDLYNEQFF; cdr3_nt: TGTGCCAGCAGCTTAGGAGATCTCTACAATGAGCAGTTCTTC
v_call: TRBV5-6; clone_size: -; d_call: TRBD2; j_call: TRBJ2-4; cdr3_length: 15; cdr3_aa: CASSFLASGRNIQYF; cdr3_nt: TGTGCCAGCAGCTTTTTGGCTAGCGGGAGGAACATTCAGTACTTC
v_call: TRBV28; clone_size: -; d_call: -; j_call: TRBJ2-5; cdr3_length: 13; cdr3_aa: CASSLGAQETQYF; cdr3_nt: TGTGCCAGCAGTTTAGGAGCCCAAGAGACCCAGTACTTC
v_call: TRBV4-1; clone_size: once; d_call: TRBD1; j_call: TRBJ1-2; cdr3_length: 16; cdr3_aa: CASSRQMGQATYGYTF; cdr3_nt: TGCGCCAGCAGCCGGCAGATGGGACAGGCTACCTATGGCTACACCTTC
v_call: TRBV7-6; clone_size: -; d_call: -; j_call: TRBJ2-3; cdr3_length: 15; cdr3_aa: CASSSTGPPADTQYF; cdr3_nt: TGTGCCAGCAGCTCAACAGGGCCGCCCGCAGATACGCAGTATTTT
v_call: TRBV9; clone_size: -; d_call: -; j_call: TRBJ1-3; cdr3_length: 16; cdr3_aa: CASSGRGGNSGNTIYF; cdr3_nt: TGTGCCAGCAGCGGCCGTGGCGGAAACTCTGGAAACACCATATATTTT
v_call: TRBV7-3; clone_size: few; d_call: TRBD1; j_call: TRBJ1-6; cdr3_length: 12; cdr3_aa: CASATGGSPLHF; cdr3_nt: TGTGCCAGCGCGACAGGGGGATCACCCCTCCACTTT
v_call: TRBV7-9; clone_size: -; d_call: -; j_call: TRBJ2-7; cdr3_length: 16; cdr3_aa: CASSASRQGGSYEQYF; cdr3_nt: TGTGCCAGCAGCGCCAGTAGACAGGGAGGCTCCTACGAGCAGTACTTC
v_call: TRBV7-6; clone_size: -; d_call: TRBD1; j_call: TRBJ2-6; cdr3_length: 17; cdr3_aa: CASRPGQGASGANVLTF; cdr3_nt: TGTGCCAGCAGACCTGGACAGGGGGCTTCTGGGGCCAACGTCCTGACTTTC
v_call: TRBV6-5; clone_size: -; d_call: TRBD2; j_call: TRBJ2-5; cdr3_length: 15; cdr3_aa: CASTRAGGPEETQYF; cdr3_nt: TGTGCCAGCACCAGAGCGGGAGGGCCGGAAGAGACCCAGTACTTC
v_call: TRBV9; clone_size: -; d_call: TRBD2; j_call: TRBJ2-1; cdr3_length: 15; cdr3_aa: CASSVELAGWGEQFF; cdr3_nt: TGTGCCAGCAGCGTAGAACTAGCGGGGTGGGGTGAGCAGTTCTTC
v_call: TRBV5-1; clone_size: -; d_call: TRBD1; j_call: TRBJ2-1; cdr3_length: 16; cdr3_aa: CASSLMGQSSYNEQFF; cdr3_nt: TGCGCCAGCAGCTTAATGGGACAGAGCTCCTACAATGAGCAGTTCTTC
v_call: TRBV11-2; clone_size: -; d_call: TRBD2; j_call: TRBJ2-2; cdr3_length: 17; cdr3_aa: CASSRLAGEGGTGELFF; cdr3_nt: TGTGCCAGCAGCAGACTAGCGGGAGAAGGGGGGACCGGGGAGCTGTTTTTT
v_call: TRBV7-2; clone_size: -; d_call: TRBD2; j_call: TRBJ2-1; cdr3_length: 12; cdr3_aa: CASSLAWTREFF; cdr3_nt: TGTGCCAGCAGCTTAGCCTGGACTAGGGAGTTCTTC
v_call: TRBV6-1; clone_size: -; d_call: TRBD2; j_call: TRBJ2-7; cdr3_length: 18; cdr3_aa: CASSVPASFSGRSGEQYF; cdr3_nt: TGTGCCAGCAGTGTCCCCGCCTCGTTTAGCGGGAGGTCGGGTGAGCAGTACTTC
v_call: TRBV5-6; clone_size: -; d_call: TRBD2; j_call: TRBJ2-7; cdr3_length: 14; cdr3_aa: CASSPERGGSEQYF; cdr3_nt: TGTGCCAGCAGCCCGGAGCGGGGGGGGAGCGAGCAGTACTTC
v_call: TRBV4-1; clone_size: -; d_call: TRBD1; j_call: TRBJ1-1; cdr3_length: 15; cdr3_aa: CASSQGQGGDTEAFF; cdr3_nt: TGCGCCAGCAGCCAGGGACAGGGCGGGGACACTGAAGCTTTCTTT
v_call: TRBV30; clone_size: -; d_call: TRBD2; j_call: TRBJ2-1; cdr3_length: 15; cdr3_aa: CAWNRGSSSYNEQFF; cdr3_nt: TGTGCCTGGAATCGCGGGAGTAGCTCCTACAATGAGCAGTTCTTC
v_call: TRBV7-9; clone_size: -; d_call: -; j_call: TRBJ2-7; cdr3_length: 14; cdr3_aa: CASTFGGQFYEQYF; cdr3_nt: TGTGCCAGCACCTTCGGTGGGCAGTTCTACGAGCAGTACTTC
v_call: TRBV5-4; clone_size: -; d_call: TRBD1; j_call: TRBJ1-1; cdr3_length: 16; cdr3_aa: CASSLAGYRGNTEAFF; cdr3_nt: TGTGCCAGCAGCTTGGCCGGTTACAGGGGGAACACTGAAGCTTTCTTT
v_call: TRBV30; clone_size: once; d_call: -; j_call: TRBJ2-3; cdr3_length: 14; cdr3_aa: CAWSPGLPTDTQYF; cdr3_nt: TGTGCCTGGAGCCCGGGACTCCCCACAGATACGCAGTATTTT
v_call: TRBV2; clone_size: -; d_call: TRBD1; j_call: TRBJ2-7; cdr3_length: 15; cdr3_aa: CASSPGQGGTYEQYF; cdr3_nt: TGTGCCAGCAGTCCTGGACAGGGGGGCACCTACGAGCAGTACTTC
v_call: TRBV5-3; clone_size: -; d_call: -; j_call: TRBJ1-5; cdr3_length: 15; cdr3_aa: CASRGNSGVNQPQHF; cdr3_nt: TGTGCCAGCAGGGGAAACAGCGGGGTCAATCAGCCCCAGCATTTT
v_call: TRBV12-3/TRBV12-4; clone_size: -; d_call: TRBD1; j_call: TRBJ1-2; cdr3_length: 13; cdr3_aa: CASRRTGSYGYTF; cdr3_nt: TGTGCCAGCAGGCGGACAGGGTCCTATGGCTACACCTTC